This T cell receptor beta chain was found in a study of monozygotic twins with inflammatory bowel disease. In regard to this clonotype: What it binds is unknown.

Whole-study findings and limits: Concordant and discordant twins showed no difference in repertoire similarity, possibly from limited power.

TCRdb re-called the 5' RACE reads, yielding one record per CDR3 amino acid sequence without DNA. This table lists roughly 200,000 distinct CDR3 sequences. The CDR3 length is 17 residues. CDR1 and CDR2 from the germline V gene are KGHDR and SFDVKD. V gene TRBV24-1 combines with J gene TRBJ2-6; TCRdb designates TRBD1, a call that cannot be tested without DNA. This receptor was identified in a human donor with ulcerative colitis or Crohn's disease, or a healthy co-twin of an affected twin (not recorded which). Sequenced input: blood. CDR3 amino acids: CATSDGQGVSGANVLTF.